These T cell receptor beta chains were read from a single sample in a study of T cell responses to AZD1222 COVID-19 vaccine. Profiled with immunoSEQ multiplex PCR; TCRdb holds only in-frame clones, not every one. The table includes fewer than 110,000 clones, around 83% detected once. The sample in question was peripheral blood, obtained on day 0 of AZD1222 vaccination. The receptors derive from an adult in good health. The CDR3 runs from the conserved cysteine through the conserved F or W. A D gene is named only where the DNA matches it firmly. Clone size appears in some rows only: once, few, many, or a class for an expanded clone.

cdr3_nt	cdr3_aa	d_call	j_call	v_call	clone_size
TGTGCCACCAGTGATGGGACAGTAATCTCCTACAATGAGCAGTTCTTC	CATSDGTVISYNEQFF	TRBD1	TRBJ2-1	TRBV24-1	-
TGTGCCAGCAGACTTGGGCTAGCGGGAGCATATGAGCAGTTCTTC	CASRLGLAGAYEQFF	TRBD2	TRBJ2-1	TRBV28	once
TGTGCCAGCAGCTTCCAGCGGGGACACACAGATACGCAGTATTTT	CASSFQRGHTDTQYF	-	TRBJ2-3	TRBV7-2	few
TGTGCCAGCAGTGATAGTTATAGCAATCAGCCCCAGCATTTT	CASSDSYSNQPQHF	-	TRBJ1-5	TRBV25-1	-
TGTGCCAGTAAAGGTGATAATGAAAAACTGTTTTTT	CASKGDNEKLFF	-	TRBJ1-4	TRBV19	few
TGTGCCACCCGACTTACTATGAACACTGAAGCTTTCTTT	CATRLTMNTEAFF	-	TRBJ1-1	TRBV6-5	-
TGTGCCAGCAGCGGCCCCCGTCCAGGACAGGGGATCGGGAACATTCAGTACTTC	CASSGPRPGQGIGNIQYF	TRBD1	TRBJ2-4	TRBV28	-
TGCGCCAGCGAACTAGCGGGGTACAATGAGCAGTTCTTC	CASELAGYNEQFF	TRBD2	TRBJ2-1	TRBV10-2	-
TGTGCCAGCAGTTACTCGTTATATGGGACGGAAGCTTTCTTT	CASSYSLYGTEAFF	-	TRBJ1-1	TRBV6-5	-
TGTGCCAGTAAACTAGCGCGCTCCTACAATGAGCAGTTCTTC	CASKLARSYNEQFF	TRBD2	TRBJ2-1	TRBV19	-
TGCGCCAGCAGCCCCCTTAACGGGGCTGGCTACAATGAGCAGTTCTTC	CASSPLNGAGYNEQFF	-	TRBJ2-1	TRBV4-1	-
TGTGCCAGCAGCCTAACCCGGGGAAACTATGGCTACACCTTC	CASSLTRGNYGYTF	-	TRBJ1-2	TRBV6-5	once
TGTGCCAGCAGCTCCGACAGGGGCTCCTACGAGCAGTACTTC	CASSSDRGSYEQYF	TRBD1	TRBJ2-7	TRBV5-5	-
TGTGCCAGCACCCCTCCCTACGAGCAGTACTTC	CASTPPYEQYF	-	TRBJ2-7	TRBV5-6	-
TGTGCCAGCAGCTTTCCCGGGGATCTCACTGAAGCTTTCTTT	CASSFPGDLTEAFF	-	TRBJ1-1	TRBV5-6	once
TGTGCCAGCAGTTTATCCCCGAGCGAGAACACTGAAGCTTTCTTT	CASSLSPSENTEAFF	-	TRBJ1-1	TRBV27	-
TGTGCCAGCAGCCATCCCGACGGAGGCTACACCTTC	CASSHPDGGYTF	-	TRBJ1-2	TRBV7-2	-
TGTGCCACCACCTCACTCGCGGGGGAGCGAGCTTTCTTT	CATTSLAGERAFF	-	TRBJ1-1	TRBV19	-
TGTGCCAGCAGCCCTGCGGGGGGGGATGGCTACACCTTC	CASSPAGGDGYTF	-	TRBJ1-2	TRBV13	-
TGTGCCAGCAGCCAAGGGATAGCTATGAACACTGAAGCTTTCTTT	CASSQGIAMNTEAFF	-	TRBJ1-1	TRBV3-1/TRBV3-2	-
TGTGCCAGCTCACTCCCCGGGAAGGGGCTCGGAGGCTACACCTTC	CASSLPGKGLGGYTF	-	TRBJ1-2	TRBV18	-
TGTGCCAGCAGCAAACTTAGCGGGAGAGCCACAGATACGCAGTATTTT	CASSKLSGRATDTQYF	TRBD2	TRBJ2-3	TRBV7-9	-
TGTGCCAGCAACCCAGGCCCGGGCCAAGAGACCCAGTACTTC	CASNPGPGQETQYF	-	TRBJ2-5	TRBV7-2	-
TGTGCCAGTAGTACACGCCGGGACAGGGGGCAGGAGACCCAGTACTTC	CASSTRRDRGQETQYF	TRBD1	TRBJ2-5	TRBV19	-
TGTGCCAGCAGCTTAGGGGTGGGTGAAAAACTGTTTTTT	CASSLGVGEKLFF	-	TRBJ1-4	TRBV11-2	-
TGTGCCAGCAGTTACCGGGTAGGACAGGGTGATGACCATACGCAGTATTTT	CASSYRVGQGDDHTQYF	TRBD1	TRBJ2-3	TRBV28	few
TGTGCCAGCAGTTTATCAGGCTTCAAGCTAGCACAACACAATGAGCAGTTCTTC	CASSLSGFKLAQHNEQFF	-	TRBJ2-1	TRBV27	-